These 26 T cell receptor beta chains share one sample of origin, sequenced in a study of T cell clonality in common variable immunodeficiency. The protocol was immunoSEQ multiplex PCR, while the TCRdb copy is restricted to in-frame clones and leaves out a portion. The counts give approximately 44,000 clones, none of them seen only once; roughly 2.8% is held by the top ten. What was sequenced was peripheral blood mononuclear cells. The receptor source for this set is a person aged 18 to 70 in good health.

In this sample, this clone turned up many times. Sequencing ends 3 residues short of the CDR3 end; the germline J gene provides the rest. The chain links TRBV7-6 to TRBJ2-1; TRBD2 matches 8 bases. CDR3 length equals 15 residues. The V gene's germline CDR1 is SGHVS and CDR2 FNYEAQ. J lost 0 bases, V lost 5 bases, and 3 bases had no gene match. The CDR3 reads CASSSGGNSYNEQFF. The part of the CDR3 DNA that was read is TGTGCCAGCAGCAGCGGGGGAAACTCCTACAATGAG.

In this sample, this clone turned up many times. With the read ending 3 residues before the CDR3 end, the germline J gene is used to fill in that end. The rearrangement uses TRBV18 and TRBJ2-1; a possible D gene is TRBD2 (6 bases). CDR1 is KGHSH and CDR2 is LQKENI in the germline V gene. With 2 bases removed from V and 7 bases from J, the gap between germline ends came to 9 bases. This CDR3 is 13 amino acids long. The CDR3 DNA, read in part, is TGTGCCAGCTCACCAGCCCTAGCGAATGAG. The encoded protein is CASSPALANE. The full CDR3 reads CASSPALANEQFF.

This clone was seen repeatedly, ten times or more. The CDR3 extends 3 residues past the end of the read, so its final part is completed from the germline J gene. The chain is built from TRBV6-2 or TRBV6-3 and TRBJ2-7; possible D gene TRBD1, 6 bases. V was clipped by 2 bases and J by 4 bases, with 9 bases between them. Germline loops: CDR1 MNHEY, CDR2 SVGEGT. The CDR3 is 13 residues long. Here the CDR3 reads CASSYTTGYEQYF. The CDR3 bases that were read are TGTGCCAGCAGTTACACAACAGGGTACGAG.

This clone has at least ten counts. The read terminates 3 residues ahead of where the CDR3 ends, so the germline J gene completes it. V and J are TRBV19 and TRBJ1-1; D gene uncertain. The CDR3 consists of 13 residues. Germline V gives CDR1 LNHDA, CDR2 SQIVND (reference sequence). Between the trimmed V and J ends, which lost 6 bases and 3 bases, there was a span of 11 bases. Partial CDR3 DNA: TGTGCCAGTAGCCTTTCCGGGGACACTGAA. This translates into CASSLSGDTE. The CDR3, in full, reads CASSLSGDTEAFF.

Of note for this clone: The CDR3 end lies 3 residues beyond the end of the read and is filled in from the germline J gene. The gene calls are TRBV19 and TRBJ1-2, with D hard to call. From germline, CDR1 is LNHDA and CDR2 SQIVND (reference sequence). The CDR3 has 14 amino acids. CDR3 in amino acids: CASSRTSGSYDYTF. The part of the CDR3 DNA that was read is TGTGCCAGTAGTAGGACTAGCGGGAGCTACGAC.

This clone was detected ten times or more. The read terminates 3 residues ahead of where the CDR3 ends, so the germline J gene completes it. The V and J genes are TRBV30 and TRBJ1-3; D is uncertain. Trimming removed 2 bases at V and 0 bases at J, with 5 bases between. CDR3 size: 13 residues. Germline CDR1 is GTSNPN and CDR2 is SVGIG (reference sequence). The sequenced part of the CDR3 DNA is TGTGCCTGGAGTCTGTACTCTGGAAACACC. As protein: CAWSLYSGNT. The whole CDR3 region reads CAWSLYSGNTIYF.

This clone has ten or more counts. The CDR3 is cut off 3 residues early in the read; its end comes from the germline J gene. The rearrangement joins TRBV2 to TRBJ2-2; D perhaps matches TRBD1 (6 bases). The CDR3 is 17 residues long. The V and J ends lost 1 base and 1 base respectively, with 13 bases between them. The germline CDR1 and CDR2 sequences are SNHLY and FYNNEI. CDR3 bases read: TGTGCCAGCAGTGAAGAGGGGGTCGGGCTGAACACCGGGGAG. This encodes CASSEEGVGLNTGE. The entire CDR3 protein reads CASSEEGVGLNTGELFF.

This clone was picked up many times. The CDR3 end is not reached by the read, which stops 3 residues before it; the germline J gene fills it in. The J gene is TRBJ1-5, the V gene TRBV7-9, with D unclear. There are 14 residues in the CDR3. CDR1 is SEHNR and CDR2 is FQNEAQ in the germline V gene (reference sequence). V was trimmed by 2 bases and J by 3 bases, leaving 8 bases between them. Partial CDR3 DNA: TGTGCCAGCAGCTTATCAGGTGCCAATCAGCCC. Residues: CASSLSGANQP. The CDR3 as a whole reads CASSLSGANQPQHF.

The table lists this clone with many counts. The CDR3 end is not reached by the read, which stops 3 residues before it; the germline J gene fills it in. The chain uses TRBV19 and TRBJ2-1; TRBD2 is a possible D gene (6 bases). The CDR3 loop spans 15 amino acids. V was shortened by 5 bases and J by 5 bases, with 16 bases between the two germline ends. Looked up from germline, CDR1 is LNHDA and CDR2 is SQIVND (reference sequence). The CDR3 here is CASSQPGLRNNEQFF. The sequenced CDR3 bases are TGTGCCAGTAGTCAACCGGGACTCAGAAACAATGAG.

This clone was seen ten or more times. The CDR3 goes on 3 residues after the read ends, and that part is filled in from the germline J gene. The chain combines TRBV5-1 with TRBJ2-1; 10 bases are shared with TRBD2. The CDR3 extends over 15 amino acids. V shed 3 bases, J shed 6 bases, and the junction held 6 bases outside the gene matches. Germline CDR1 is SGHRS and CDR2 is YFSETQ. This CDR3 is CASSSLAGGINEQFF. The DNA read from the CDR3 is TGCGCCAGCAGCTCATTAGCGGGAGGTATCAATGAG.

This clone was recorded many times. From the germline J gene comes the end of the CDR3, since the read stops 3 residues before it. J is TRBJ1-5 and V is TRBV6-4; D might be TRBD1 (6 bases). From germline, CDR1 is MRHNA and CDR2 SNTAGT. V was cut by 6 bases and J by 6 bases, with 6 bases left in between. The CDR3 spans 11 residues. CDR3 residues: CASRQGQPQHF. Partial CDR3 DNA: TGTGCCAGCAGACAGGGTCAGCCC.

This clone was observed many times. The observed sequence ends 3 residues before the CDR3 terminus, with the missing tail filled in from the germline J gene. The V gene is TRBV5-1, the J gene TRBJ2-3; TRBD2 matches at 12 bases. The CDR3 has 15 residues. The ends lost 3 bases at V and 4 bases at J; junction bases unmatched: 3. Germline-derived CDR1 and CDR2 are SGHRS and YFSETQ. The CDR3 is CASSSLAGGADTQYF. CDR3 bases read: TGCGCCAGCAGCTCGCTAGCGGGAGGGGCAGATACG.

This clone was picked up a small number of times. CDR3 in amino acids: CASSPRRGHGYTF. The CDR3 DNA, read in part, is TGTGCCAGCAGTCCCCGCAGGGGGCATGGC. The chain is built from TRBV2 and TRBJ1-2, with TRBD1 identical over 8 bases. The CDR3 end lies 3 residues beyond the end of the read and is filled in from the germline J gene. Germline lookup yields CDR1 SNHLY and CDR2 FYNNEI. Trimming took 5 bases from V and 6 from J; bases not matched to a gene: 5. The CDR3 extends over 13 amino acids.

With respect to this clone: The read ends 3 residues shy of where the CDR3 ends; the end is completed using the germline J gene. V and J are TRBV2 and TRBJ2-2; 7 bases agree with TRBD1. The V and J ends lost 6 bases and 5 bases, in that order; junction bases with no gene match: 9. Germline V gene sequence: CDR1 SNHLY, CDR2 FYNNEI. The CDR3 sequence is 15 residues long. The CDR3 DNA, read in part, is TGTGCCAGCAGGGCCCGGGACAGTTGGACCGGGGAG. Amino acid sequence: CASRARDSWTGE. The full CDR3 protein reads CASRARDSWTGELFF.

The sample holds a few counts of this clone. From the germline J gene comes the end of the CDR3, since the read stops 3 residues before it. V is TRBV6-1 and J is TRBJ1-2; D not certain. The CDR3 is 15 amino acids. V lost 2 bases to trimming and J lost 4 bases, with 14 bases between them. Germline V gives CDR1 MNHNS, CDR2 SASEGT. Partial CDR3 DNA: TGTGCCAGCAGTGAAAACCCTACGAACCTCTATGGC. Its protein product is CASSENPTNLYG. The CDR3 reads in full as CASSENPTNLYGYTF.

Notes on this clone: Read data end 3 residues before the CDR3 end; the end is taken from the germline J gene. The gene calls are TRBV7-6 and TRBJ1-2, with D uncertain. This CDR3 comprises 15 residues. Germline V gene data show CDR1 as SGHVS and CDR2 as FNYEAQ. The part of the CDR3 DNA that was read is TGTGCCACCTCAGCTTCGACGACCAGCACAGATACC. It yields the protein CATSASTTSTDT. The CDR3 reads in full as CATSASTTSTDTYTF.

There are many counts of this clone. The read terminates 3 residues ahead of where the CDR3 ends, so the germline J gene completes it. The gene calls are TRBV12-3 or TRBV12-4 and TRBJ2-2; tentative D call: TRBD2 (6 bases). V was cut by 3 bases and J by 4 bases, with 15 bases left in between. The CDR3 is 16 residues long. The sequenced CDR3 bases are TGTGCCAGCAGTTTCCATACTAGCACGGTCACCGGGGAG. Residues: CASSFHTSTVTGE. The entire CDR3 is CASSFHTSTVTGELFF.

A word on this clone: The read terminates 3 residues before the CDR3 end, so the remaining end is supplied by the germline J gene. The V and J genes are TRBV2 and TRBJ1-1, with 11 bases identical to TRBD1. The V segment lost 3 bases and the J segment 0 bases; nucleotides outside the gene matches: 6. The CDR3 has 17 amino acids. Germline V gene sequence: CDR1 SNHLY, CDR2 FYNNEI. CDR3 amino acids: CASSERGQGGLNTEAFF. The sequenced CDR3 bases are TGTGCCAGCAGTGAGAGGGGACAGGGGGGATTGAACACTGAA.

This clone came up many times. The sequence runs out 3 residues before the end of the CDR3; the remainder is reconstructed from the germline J gene. The chain is built from TRBV5-1 and TRBJ2-5; 11 nucleotides match TRBD2. Germline V lookup: CDR1 SGHRS, CDR2 YFSETQ. The V and J ends lost 3 bases and 5 bases, in that order; junction bases with no gene match: 3. There are 14 residues in the CDR3. The CDR3 sequence: CASSSSGRLETQYF. The sequenced part of the CDR3 DNA is TGCGCCAGCAGCTCTAGCGGGAGGTTGGAGACC.

In this sample, this clone turned up many times. The CDR3 reads CSAEIAGDYNEQFF. Incomplete CDR3 DNA: TGCAGTGCTGAAATAGCGGGTGACTACAATGAG. The V call is TRBV20-1, the J call TRBJ2-1; the match to TRBD2 covers 7 bases. Read sequence stops 3 residues before the CDR3 end, and the germline J gene provides the missing end. Germline V gives CDR1 DFQATT, CDR2 SNEGSKA (reference sequence). The CDR3 totals 14 residues. With V trimmed by 5 bases and J by 3 bases, 7 bases remained unmatched.

This clone was counted many times. The CDR3 end lies 3 residues beyond the end of the read and is filled in from the germline J gene. The chain carries TRBV20-1 and TRBJ2-5; 10 nucleotides line up with TRBD1. The CDR3 contains 14 residues. From germline, CDR1 is DFQATT and CDR2 SNEGSKA (reference sequence). V lost 1 base, J lost 3 bases, and 2 bases stayed unmatched. The CDR3 region is CSARVGTGEETQYF. The sequenced part of the CDR3 DNA is TGCAGTGCTAGAGTAGGGACAGGGGAAGAGACC.

This clone was recorded at least ten times. Read data end 3 residues before the CDR3 end; the end is taken from the germline J gene. V and J are TRBV20-1 and TRBJ1-2; possible D gene TRBD1, 6 bases. With 0 bases removed from V and 4 bases from J, the gap between germline ends came to 21 bases. The CDR3 length is 17 residues. Germline assignment: CDR1 DFQATT and CDR2 SNEGSKA (reference sequence). The sequenced part of the CDR3 DNA is TGCAGTGCTAGAGATGCCCAGGGGCCCCTCGGAGTCTATGGC. Its protein product is CSARDAQGPLGVYG. The full CDR3 is CSARDAQGPLGVYGYTF.

This clone was found many times. The CDR3 end falls 3 residues outside the read, so it is completed with the germline J gene. V usage is TRBV2 and J usage is TRBJ1-5, with a tentative D call TRBD1 (6 bases). Germline V CDR1 and CDR2: SNHLY, FYNNEI. CDR3 length: 14 residues. The CDR3 protein is CASSELGARQPQHF. The DNA read from the CDR3 is TGTGCCAGCAGTGAATTGGGGGCGAGGCAACCC.

This clone was counted ten times or more. The CDR3 end is not reached by the read, which stops 3 residues before it; the germline J gene fills it in. The V gene is TRBV20-1, the J gene TRBJ2-2; TRBD2 matches 13 bases. This CDR3 has 17 residues. Per germline, CDR1 DFQATT and CDR2 SNEGSKA (reference sequence). The V and J ends lost 0 bases and 5 bases, in that order; junction bases with no gene match: 6. The sequenced CDR3 bases are TGCAGTGCTAGAGATCCCAGGACTAGCGGGAGAACCGGGGAG. Protein sequence: CSARDPRTSGRTGE. In full, the CDR3 is CSARDPRTSGRTGELFF.

The sample holds many counts of this clone. The read ends 3 residues before the CDR3 terminus; that terminus is restored from the germline J gene. The chain joins TRBV20-1 to TRBJ2-7; D unclear. The germline CDR1 and CDR2 sequences are DFQATT and SNEGSKA (reference sequence). The CDR3 covers 12 residues. Trimming removed 5 bases from V and 0 bases from J, with 8 bases in between. CDR3 sequence reads: CSAYKNSYEQYF. The CDR3 bases that were read are TGCAGTGCTTACAAAAACTCCTACGAG.

This clone was seen a handful of times. The read ends 3 residues early relative to the CDR3; the germline J gene fills the gap. V gene TRBV20-1 combines with J gene TRBJ2-3; 8 bases fit TRBD2. The germline CDR1 and CDR2 sequences are DFQATT and SNEGSKA (reference sequence). CDR3 length: 17 residues. Trimming removed 5 bases from V and 0 bases from J; junction bases left unmatched: 13. Partial CDR3 DNA: TGCAGTGCTGGAGGGGCGGGAGAGCGGGGGAGCACAGATACG. Its translation: CSAGGAGERGSTDT. The full CDR3 sequence reads CSAGGAGERGSTDTQYF.